The following is a T cell receptor (beta chain) sequence with its context. The target antigen is unknown. This CDR3 has 11 amino acids. The germline V gene encodes CDR1 SQVTM and CDR2 ANQGSEA. Unmatched junction bases numbered 6, after V lost 7 bases and J lost 7 bases. cDNA came from about 0.46 to 1 ug RNA primed by random hexamers. immunoSEQ multiplex PCR amplified TCR beta CDR3 across 54 Vbeta, 13 Jbeta. TCRdb analysed the immunoSEQ multiplex PCR reads with MiXCR anew, one entry per CDR3 protein. The table records 84,000 or so distinct CDR3 sequences, approximately 96% of them present only once. This specimen belongs to a study of CD8 T cells in Susac syndrome. General study results and limits: Acknowledgment was made by the study that its TCR sequencing and HLA analysis involved a relatively small number of individuals.

Negative isolation yielded CD4+ and CD8+ T cells, and FACS enriched TEMRA cells. The sequenced sample was CD8+ T cells from PBMCs. The chain uses TRBV29-1 and TRBJ1-2; 7 positions match TRBD1. This clonotype originated in a human donor with Susac syndrome. CDR3 residues: CSALSGGGYTF. CDR3 DNA sequence: TGCAGCGCTCTTTCAGGGGGTGGCTACACCTTC.